This is a list of T cell receptor beta chains from one sample in a study of T cell responses to AZD1222 COVID-19 vaccine. Assay: immunoSEQ multiplex PCR; the TCRdb copy retains only in-frame clones and omits some. The sample yields around 160,000 clones, more than 85% seen once. Here the sequenced sample was peripheral blood, taken on day 0 of AZD1222 vaccination. Source of these receptors: an adult in good health. CDR3s include the opening cysteine and the closing phenylalanine or tryptophan. The order of the fields is V gene, J gene, D gene, clone size, CDR3 length, CDR3 protein, CDR3 DNA. The D gene is left open where the match is weak. Size is stated for part of the rows, as once, few or many counts, or as a class when the clone is expanded.

v_gene: TRBV2; j_gene: TRBJ2-6; d_gene: TRBD1; abundance: .; len: 17; CDR3aa: CASARGQGATGANVLTF; CDR3nt: TGTGCCAGCGCCCGGGGACAGGGGGCAACTGGGGCCAACGTCCTGACTTTC
v_gene: TRBV2; j_gene: TRBJ1-1; d_gene: .; abundance: .; len: 14; CDR3aa: CASNDGGVGTEAFF; CDR3nt: TGTGCCAGCAACGACGGGGGCGTCGGCACTGAAGCTTTCTTT
v_gene: TRBV3-1/TRBV3-2; j_gene: TRBJ2-7; d_gene: .; abundance: .; len: 12; CDR3aa: CASSQSREGQYF; CDR3nt: TGTGCCAGCAGCCAAAGCCGTGAAGGGCAGTACTTC
v_gene: TRBV5-5; j_gene: TRBJ2-3; d_gene: .; abundance: .; len: 15; CDR3aa: CASSLLDGALDTQYF; CDR3nt: TGTGCCAGCAGCTTGCTGGACGGAGCCTTGGATACGCAGTATTTT
v_gene: TRBV18; j_gene: TRBJ1-3; d_gene: .; abundance: .; len: 14; CDR3aa: CASSPQGFGNTIYF; CDR3nt: TGTGCCAGCTCACCACAGGGCTTTGGAAACACCATATATTTT
v_gene: TRBV5-1; j_gene: TRBJ2-3; d_gene: .; abundance: .; len: 17; CDR3aa: CASSLARASAGADTQYF; CDR3nt: TGCGCCAGCAGCTTGGCCCGAGCGAGCGCGGGTGCCGATACGCAGTATTTT
v_gene: TRBV2; j_gene: TRBJ1-1; d_gene: TRBD1; abundance: .; len: 13; CDR3aa: CASTRTGGTEAFF; CDR3nt: TGTGCCAGCACCAGGACAGGGGGCACTGAAGCTTTCTTT
v_gene: TRBV27; j_gene: TRBJ2-3; d_gene: TRBD2; abundance: .; len: 16; CDR3aa: CASSLSGLARTDTQYF; CDR3nt: TGTGCCAGCAGTTTATCCGGACTAGCCCGCACAGATACGCAGTATTTT
v_gene: TRBV3-1/TRBV3-2; j_gene: TRBJ1-2; d_gene: .; abundance: .; len: 12; CDR3aa: CASSQSSYGYTF; CDR3nt: TGTGCCAGCAGCCAATCCAGCTATGGCTACACCTTC
v_gene: TRBV4-1; j_gene: TRBJ1-5; d_gene: .; abundance: .; len: 16; CDR3aa: CASSSRDTERDQPQHF; CDR3nt: TGCGCCAGCAGCAGTCGGGACACGGAACGGGATCAGCCCCAGCATTTT
v_gene: TRBV5-8; j_gene: TRBJ1-2; d_gene: TRBD1; abundance: .; len: 14; CDR3aa: CASSGRDRAYGYTF; CDR3nt: TGTGCCAGCAGCGGCCGGGACAGGGCCTATGGCTACACCTTC
v_gene: TRBV19; j_gene: TRBJ2-1; d_gene: TRBD2; abundance: .; len: 15; CDR3aa: CASSTLAAGPNEQFF; CDR3nt: TGTGCCAGTAGTACGCTAGCGGCCGGACCCAATGAGCAGTTCTTC
v_gene: TRBV5-1; j_gene: TRBJ1-1; d_gene: TRBD1; abundance: .; len: 15; CDR3aa: CASSSQAGGRTEAFF; CDR3nt: TGCGCCAGCAGCTCTCAAGCAGGGGGGAGGACTGAAGCTTTCTTT
v_gene: TRBV29-1; j_gene: TRBJ2-1; d_gene: TRBD2; abundance: .; len: 13; CDR3aa: CSVVGGSDNEQFF; CDR3nt: TGCAGCGTTGTCGGGGGGAGCGACAATGAGCAGTTCTTC
v_gene: TRBV7-7; j_gene: TRBJ2-5; d_gene: TRBD1; abundance: few; len: 16; CDR3aa: CASSPTRTGNIETQYF; CDR3nt: TGTGCCAGCAGCCCCACCCGGACAGGGAATATAGAGACCCAGTACTTC
v_gene: TRBV5-6; j_gene: TRBJ2-5; d_gene: .; abundance: .; len: 15; CDR3aa: CASSLFAASMGDQYF; CDR3nt: TGTGCCAGCAGCTTGTTTGCTGCCTCGATGGGGGACCAGTACTTC
v_gene: TRBV7-3; j_gene: TRBJ1-4; d_gene: .; abundance: .; len: 14; CDR3aa: CASSPGPANEKLFF; CDR3nt: TGTGCCAGCAGCCCCGGCCCGGCTAATGAAAAACTGTTTTTT
v_gene: TRBV9; j_gene: TRBJ1-1; d_gene: .; abundance: .; len: 14; CDR3aa: CASSVDPTNTEAFF; CDR3nt: TGTGCCAGCAGCGTAGATCCGACGAACACTGAAGCTTTCTTT
v_gene: TRBV7-7; j_gene: TRBJ2-5; d_gene: TRBD2; abundance: .; len: 14; CDR3aa: CASSYSGSGETQYF; CDR3nt: TGTGCTAGCAGCTATAGCGGGAGTGGGGAGACCCAGTACTTC
v_gene: TRBV5-1; j_gene: TRBJ1-1; d_gene: TRBD1; abundance: .; len: 18; CDR3aa: CASSLNPPGTGANTEAFF; CDR3nt: TGCGCCAGCAGCTTGAATCCGCCCGGGACAGGGGCGAACACTGAAGCTTTCTTT
v_gene: TRBV27; j_gene: TRBJ2-5; d_gene: .; abundance: .; len: 14; CDR3aa: CASKARPLQETQYF; CDR3nt: TGTGCCAGCAAGGCAAGGCCCCTCCAAGAGACCCAGTACTTC
v_gene: TRBV11-2; j_gene: TRBJ1-3; d_gene: .; abundance: .; len: 16; CDR3aa: CASSFGGGVSGNTIYF; CDR3nt: TGTGCCAGCAGCTTTGGGGGAGGGGTAAGTGGAAACACCATATATTTT
v_gene: TRBV19; j_gene: TRBJ1-5; d_gene: .; abundance: once; len: 15; CDR3aa: CASSILSGGDQPQHF; CDR3nt: TGTGCCAGTAGTATCCTTTCTGGGGGCGATCAGCCCCAGCATTTT
v_gene: TRBV10-3; j_gene: TRBJ2-1; d_gene: .; abundance: .; len: 16; CDR3aa: CAISGQDMSSYNEQFF; CDR3nt: TGTGCCATCAGTGGGCAGGATATGAGCTCCTACAATGAGCAGTTCTTC
v_gene: TRBV24-1; j_gene: TRBJ1-2; d_gene: .; abundance: .; len: 14; CDR3aa: CATSDFGGNGGYTF; CDR3nt: TGTGCCACCAGTGATTTTGGGGGTAATGGTGGCTACACCTTC
v_gene: TRBV27; j_gene: TRBJ2-7; d_gene: .; abundance: .; len: 13; CDR3aa: CASSNSPVYEQYF; CDR3nt: TGTGCCAGCAGTAACTCTCCGGTTTACGAGCAGTACTTC
v_gene: TRBV11-3; j_gene: TRBJ2-1; d_gene: .; abundance: .; len: 15; CDR3aa: CASSLGATSYNEQFF; CDR3nt: TGTGCCAGCAGCTTGGGGGCTACCTCCTACAATGAGCAGTTCTTC
v_gene: TRBV7-3; j_gene: TRBJ1-2; d_gene: .; abundance: .; len: 13; CDR3aa: CASSPDGNYGYTF; CDR3nt: TGTGCCAGCAGCCCGGACGGTAACTATGGCTACACCTTC
v_gene: TRBV5-1; j_gene: TRBJ1-1; d_gene: .; abundance: .; len: 15; CDR3aa: CASSSSQGLNTEAFF; CDR3nt: TGCGCCAGCAGCTCCTCACAGGGATTGAACACTGAAGCTTTCTTT
v_gene: TRBV9; j_gene: TRBJ2-5; d_gene: .; abundance: .; len: 14; CDR3aa: CASSRPSSRETQYF; CDR3nt: TGTGCCAGCAGCAGACCTAGCTCCCGGGAGACCCAGTACTTC
v_gene: TRBV7-3; j_gene: TRBJ2-2; d_gene: TRBD1; abundance: .; len: 14; CDR3aa: CASKATGVAGELFF; CDR3nt: TGTGCCAGCAAAGCGACAGGGGTCGCCGGGGAGCTGTTTTTT
v_gene: TRBV15; j_gene: TRBJ2-7; d_gene: TRBD1; abundance: once; len: 12; CDR3aa: CATSRRQGVQYF; CDR3nt: TGTGCCACCAGCAGACGACAGGGTGTTCAGTACTTC
v_gene: TRBV30; j_gene: TRBJ1-3; d_gene: .; abundance: .; len: 15; CDR3aa: CAWSRQISSGNTIYF; CDR3nt: TGTGCCTGGAGTCGGCAGATAAGCTCTGGAAACACCATATATTTT
v_gene: TRBV6-2/TRBV6-3; j_gene: TRBJ2-7; d_gene: .; abundance: .; len: 14; CDR3aa: CASSYNFQAYEQYF; CDR3nt: TGTGCCAGCAGTTACAATTTTCAGGCCTACGAGCAGTACTTC
v_gene: TRBV19; j_gene: TRBJ2-3; d_gene: TRBD1; abundance: .; len: 14; CDR3aa: CASSIWQGADTQYF; CDR3nt: TGTGCCAGTAGTATCTGGCAGGGGGCAGATACGCAGTATTTT
v_gene: TRBV9; j_gene: TRBJ1-2; d_gene: .; abundance: .; len: 13; CDR3aa: CASSARFVGGYTF; CDR3nt: TGTGCCAGCAGTGCCAGGTTTGTCGGTGGCTACACCTTC
v_gene: TRBV19; j_gene: TRBJ2-7; d_gene: TRBD1; abundance: .; len: 14; CDR3aa: CASSISGQGYEQYF; CDR3nt: TGTGCCAGTAGTATTTCGGGACAGGGATACGAGCAGTACTTC
v_gene: TRBV3-1/TRBV3-2; j_gene: TRBJ1-3; d_gene: .; abundance: .; len: 15; CDR3aa: CASSPQGYSGNTIYF; CDR3nt: TGTGCCAGCAGCCCCCAGGGTTACTCTGGAAACACCATATATTTT
v_gene: TRBV5-1; j_gene: TRBJ1-6; d_gene: .; abundance: .; len: 14; CDR3aa: CASSLPGSNSPLHF; CDR3nt: TGCGCCAGCAGCTTGCCAGGGAGTAATTCACCCCTCCACTTT
v_gene: TRBV7-3; j_gene: TRBJ2-7; d_gene: .; abundance: few; len: 13; CDR3aa: CASSLQGWGEQYF; CDR3nt: TGTGCCAGCAGCCTCCAGGGTTGGGGCGAGCAGTACTTC
v_gene: TRBV21-1; j_gene: TRBJ1-5; d_gene: .; abundance: .; len: 15; CDR3aa: CDREYRKYSNQPQHF; CDR3nt: TGCGATAGGGAATACAGGAAATATAGCAATCAGCCCCAGCATTTT
v_gene: TRBV6-5; j_gene: TRBJ1-3; d_gene: .; abundance: .; len: 15; CDR3aa: CASGLDRSSGNTIYF; CDR3nt: TGTGCCAGCGGGTTGGACAGATCCTCTGGAAACACCATATATTTT
v_gene: TRBV6-6; j_gene: TRBJ1-5; d_gene: TRBD1; abundance: .; len: 12; CDR3aa: CATRGVDQPQHF; CDR3nt: TGTGCCACCAGGGGGGTTGATCAGCCCCAGCATTTT
v_gene: TRBV29-1; j_gene: TRBJ1-2; d_gene: .; abundance: .; len: 12; CDR3aa: CSVEQLSYGYTF; CDR3nt: TGCAGCGTTGAACAGCTTTCTTATGGCTACACCTTC
v_gene: TRBV6-5; j_gene: TRBJ1-1; d_gene: .; abundance: .; len: 12; CDR3aa: CASSLQGYEAFF; CDR3nt: TGTGCCAGCAGTCTCCAGGGTTATGAAGCTTTCTTT
v_gene: TRBV7-8; j_gene: TRBJ1-1; d_gene: TRBD1; abundance: .; len: 11; CDR3aa: CASRQGSEAFF; CDR3nt: TGTGCCAGTAGACAGGGGTCTGAAGCTTTCTTT
v_gene: TRBV7-9; j_gene: TRBJ2-3; d_gene: TRBD1; abundance: .; len: 14; CDR3aa: CASSLGTGLDTQYF; CDR3nt: TGTGCCAGCAGCTTAGGGACAGGGCTAGATACGCAGTATTTT
v_gene: TRBV18; j_gene: TRBJ2-1; d_gene: TRBD2; abundance: .; len: 17; CDR3aa: CASSPLLTSGRRDEQFF; CDR3nt: TGTGCCAGCTCACCACTTCTTACTAGCGGGAGAAGGGATGAGCAGTTCTTC
v_gene: TRBV19; j_gene: TRBJ1-2; d_gene: TRBD1; abundance: .; len: 14; CDR3aa: CASSIGQGTYGYTF; CDR3nt: TGTGCCAGTAGTATCGGACAGGGGACTTATGGCTACACCTTC
v_gene: TRBV9; j_gene: TRBJ2-2; d_gene: .; abundance: .; len: 13; CDR3aa: CASSPGPPGELFF; CDR3nt: TGTGCCAGCAGCCCAGGCCCCCCCGGGGAGCTGTTTTTT
v_gene: TRBV7-8; j_gene: TRBJ1-1; d_gene: .; abundance: .; len: 13; CDR3aa: CASSSEEGREAFF; CDR3nt: TGTGCCAGCAGCTCCGAAGAGGGTCGGGAAGCTTTCTTT
v_gene: TRBV6-1; j_gene: TRBJ1-2; d_gene: .; abundance: .; len: 14; CDR3aa: CASSEARGTYGYTF; CDR3nt: TGTGCCAGCAGTGAAGCGCGGGGGACCTATGGCTACACCTTC
v_gene: TRBV29-1; j_gene: TRBJ1-6; d_gene: TRBD1; abundance: .; len: 13; CDR3aa: CSAGDRLDSPLHF; CDR3nt: TGCAGCGCAGGGGACAGGCTGGATTCACCCCTCCACTTT
v_gene: TRBV5-1; j_gene: TRBJ1-1; d_gene: .; abundance: .; len: 15; CDR3aa: CASSLGLRRNTEAFF; CDR3nt: TGCGCCAGCAGCTTGGGCCTTAGAAGGAACACTGAAGCTTTCTTT
v_gene: TRBV18; j_gene: TRBJ1-3; d_gene: .; abundance: .; len: 15; CDR3aa: CASSPEQGAGNTIYF; CDR3nt: TGTGCCAGCTCACCGGAACAGGGTGCAGGAAACACCATATATTTT
v_gene: TRBV6-1; j_gene: TRBJ1-5; d_gene: .; abundance: .; len: 15; CDR3aa: CASSEGSSSNQPQHF; CDR3nt: TGTGCCAGCAGTGAAGGGTCAAGTAGCAATCAGCCCCAGCATTTT
v_gene: TRBV5-6; j_gene: TRBJ1-4; d_gene: .; abundance: .; len: 13; CDR3aa: CAPGERINEKLFF; CDR3nt: TGTGCCCCCGGGGAACGGATTAATGAAAAACTGTTTTTT
v_gene: TRBV5-5; j_gene: TRBJ1-4; d_gene: .; abundance: .; len: 14; CDR3aa: CASSSGQWNEKLFF; CDR3nt: TGTGCCAGCAGCTCCGGACAGTGGAATGAAAAACTGTTTTTT
v_gene: TRBV27; j_gene: TRBJ2-2; d_gene: .; abundance: .; len: 13; CDR3aa: CASSLSVYGELFF; CDR3nt: TGTGCCAGCAGTTTATCAGTCTACGGGGAGCTGTTTTTT
v_gene: TRBV11-2; j_gene: TRBJ2-3; d_gene: TRBD2; abundance: .; len: 16; CDR3aa: CASSLGRAGGTDTQYF; CDR3nt: TGTGCCAGCAGCTTAGGTCGGGCGGGAGGCACAGATACGCAGTATTTT